A single T cell receptor (beta chain) is shown here with its context. Its target is not known. This entry belongs to a study of shared clonotypes between healthy human individuals. Genomic DNA, for the unsorted samples, came from tens of millions of PBMCs. Sequencing used immunoSEQ multiplex PCR; TCRdb keeps in-frame clones, though not all of them. Counted here are about 600,000 clones, around three quarters occurring once; the ten biggest clones make up approximately 12%. CDR1 SGHVS and CDR2 FQNEAQ come from the germline V gene. Unmatched junction bases numbered 5, after V lost 5 bases and J lost 5 bases. This CDR3 has 14 amino acids. Overall study results and limits: Exclusively blood specimens were collected; tissue repertoires likely differ.

Sequences were obtained from PBMCs. This sequence was found in a woman aged 35 to 49 in good health. Some clones in this sample may be carry-over from other donors' samples. V and J are TRBV7-8 and TRBJ1-2; 10 nucleotides match TRBD1. This CDR3 reads CASSQRTGGYGYTF. CDR3 DNA: TGTGCCAGCAGCCAGCGGACAGGGGGTTATGGCTACACCTTC.